Described below is a single T cell receptor (beta chain) sequence and its context. The antigen is unknown. This specimen comes from a study of graft-versus-host responses after intestinal transplantation. Study-wide findings and caveats: Present in recipient marrow, GvH clones included some that appeared first in ileum or blood. Within allografts, high graft-versus-host to host-versus-graft clonal ratios were seen among patients with graft-donor T cell macrochimerism.

The V end lost 2 bases, the J end lost 3 bases, and 13 bases lay between the germline ends. CDR1 is SGHTA, CDR2 FQGNSA, per germline. The CDR3 spans 15 residues. The method was immunoSEQ multiplex PCR; TCRdb's version includes in-frame clones alone and lacks a portion of them. The repertoire includes fewer than 30,000 clones, more than 85% of them detected once, and 0.5% to 0.65% sits in the top ten. The sequencing used PBMCs, collected 18 days after transplant. The source is a human patient who received an intestinal transplant, so some T cells may come from the graft donor. V and J are TRBV7-2 and TRBJ1-1; D ambiguous. The CDR3: CASSLTRVWDTEAFF. For the CDR3, the DNA is TGTGCCAGCAGCTTAACGAGGGTCTGGGACACTGAAGCTTTCTTT.